Sequencing of this T cell receptor beta chain was carried out in a study of blood T cells in healthy people across ages (dated by TCRdb to the mid-2010s). Turning to the overall study: In model experiments, template switching captured about one uniquely barcoded TCR beta cDNA molecule for every two T cells. To track age-related changes in TCR beta repertoire diversity, the study relied on deep sequencing normalized with unique cDNA molecular identifiers. The donors were split into four age groups: young (average roughly 15 years), middle-aged (around 40), aged (62) and long-lived (under 85). To avoid experimental bias, donors of different ages were randomly spread across the sequencing lanes. The study analyzed two additional independent replicas of 1 million unique cDNA reads from the same blood draw for two donors, one aged 18 to 30 and one aged 80 or older.

The full study reports these points: There was a strong correlation between observed TCR beta diversity and the percentage of naive T cells measured by flow cytometry. Estimates of total diversity based on one million sequenced T cells were considered lower bounds and underestimates. Compared with the aged group, more naive CD4+ T cells, fewer expanded clones and increased TCR diversity were shown by the long-lived group, suggesting age selection. As age increased, observed TCR beta diversity per million T cells dropped in a roughly linear way, and a significant reduction was already evident by age 40. The CMV infection status of donors was not known, potentially confounding age-related changes in expanded clonotypes. Bulk unsorted PBMC profiling prevented conclusive comparison of naive and antigen-experienced compartments.

V is clipped by 7 bases and J by 0 bases, and the sequence between their germline boundaries is 19 bases long. Counted from cysteine to phenylalanine, this CDR3 has 18 amino acids. CDR3 DNA only is kept here, 54 bases in frame from base 1. As encoded in the germline V gene, CDR1 is SNHLY while CDR2 is FYNNEI. Remarks on this clonotype: The antigen it binds to is not known. No much larger clone is present one base from it, and per-base qualities are unavailable.

Library generation was performed with 5' RACE. Data came from an Illumina HiSeq 2500. A second PCR of roughly 6 to 11 cycles was performed with a sample-barcoded 5' primer and a J-beta primer mix. Each TCR beta cDNA molecule received a unique molecular identifier from a template-switch 5' adaptor carrying 12 random nucleotides. At least 3 million CDR3-containing paired-end reads were obtained from each sample. First-strand cDNA was synthesized from all RNA with the Mint cDNA synthesis kit, primed by a TRBC-specific oligonucleotide. After uracil-DNA glycosylase treatment, a first 18-cycle PCR used universal primers M1SS and BC2_uni_R on all cDNA. The paper's data handling went like this. For normalization, 1 million high-quality reads, each with a distinct molecular identifier, were randomly selected from each sample. Instead of being binned into consensus sequences, reads with shared molecular identifiers were discarded. MiTCR, run with a Q25 quality threshold and the strictest error-elimination algorithm, handled CDR3 identification, clonotype clustering and error correction. A nonparametric unseen species model with Euler transformation was used to estimate a lower bound on total TCR beta diversity. TCRdb took the public reads, trimmed them with fastp at Q25, ran MiXCR for clone calling and kept in-frame beta chains. For every CDR3 protein sequence, its rows merge into one entry that carries the most common genes and DNA. TCRdb's processing, not the authors', yielded these V and J calls. This sample has about 1,400,000 distinct CDR3 sequences in its table, and around 55% of those were observed once. The ten most abundant clones make up about 6.3% of the sample.

The donors were about 40 Caucasian individuals from Russia, aged roughly 6 to 100 years, who were systemically healthy. About 9.1 milliliters of peripheral blood were collected from each donor into EDTA-treated Vacutainer tubes. Ficoll-Paque density-gradient centrifugation was used to isolate PBMCs, with at least 6 million per sample. Total RNA was extracted from PBMCs with Trizol reagent, with at least 5 micrograms obtained per sample. For every donor, an aliquot of PBMCs went through flow cytometry to measure the percentages of naive CD45RAhigh/CD27high T cells. The sequenced sample was blood. The chain uses TRBV2 and TRBJ1-6; the D gene is perhaps TRBD1, from 5 matching bases. This clonotype was sampled from a man between 18 and 35 years old in good health. The CDR3 protein is CASKLLRDSSSYNSPLHF. The base sequence is TGTGCCAGCAAGTTATTACGGGACTCGAGCTCCTATAATTCACCCCTCCACTTT.